The 18 T cell receptor beta chains below come from one sample, sequenced in a study of vaccination and CD4 T cells after COVID-19 (dated by TCRdb to 2021 to 2024). The sample's treatment or condition label, decoded: 10-day PBMC culture with coronavirus spike peptide pools or control peptides (ViraFEST assay). The library was obtained by PCR. The sequencing machine was an Illumina iSeq 100. TCR sequencing of DNA from cultured CD4+ T cells used the Oncomine TCR Beta short-read assay at the Johns Hopkins FTIC core. The raw public reads went through TCRdb reprocessing: fastp at Q25, MiXCR clone calling, in-frame beta chains kept. Every CDR3 protein is listed once, alongside the most common genes and DNA of its rows. This sample is represented by roughly 11,000 distinct CDR3 sequences; approximately 49% of them were singletons. In total, the top ten clones hold around 30% of the sample. These TCRs' antigens remain unknown.

The sequenced sample consisted of CD4+ T cells from blood, cultured in vitro. Source of these receptors: a human donor who had recovered from COVID-19.

This chain connects TRBV20-1 to TRBJ2-1, with 9 nucleotides matching TRBD2. V lost 0 bases and J lost 13; bases outside the gene matches: 4. The CDR3 is made up of 12 amino acids. Germline V lookup: CDR1 DFQATT, CDR2 SNEGSKA (reference sequence). The CDR3 reads CSARDPSGIQFF. CDR3 DNA sequence: TGCAGTGCTAGAGATCCTAGCGGGATCCAGTTCTTC.

This clonotype was seen a few times. The chain uses TRBV7-7 and TRBJ2-5, with TRBD1 matching over 7 bases. The length of the CDR3 is 15 residues. V lost 5 bases, J lost 2 bases, and 8 bases stayed unmatched. The germline V gene has CDR1 SSHAT and CDR2 FNYEAQ (reference sequence). CDR3 coding DNA: TGTGCCAGCAGCCAAGCAGGGGGATTTCAAGAGACCCAGTACTTC. It yields the protein CASSQAGGFQETQYF.

This clonotype was counted only a few times. The chain combines TRBV7-2 with TRBJ1-2; D is uncertain. With 1 base removed from V and 0 bases from J, the gap between germline ends came to 12 bases. From germline, CDR1 is SGHTA and CDR2 FQGNSA. This CDR3 has 16 amino acids. The CDR3 DNA reads as TGTGCCAGCAGCTTAGTGGGTATTTCCACTAACTATGGCTACACCTTC. Residues: CASSLVGISTNYGYTF. Filled out from reference TRBV7-2 and TRBJ1-2, the complete variable domain reads GAGVSQSPSNKVTEKGKDVELRCDPISGHTALYWYRQSLGQGLEFLIYFQGNSAPDKSGLPSDRFSAERTGGSVSTLTIQRTQQEDSAVYLCASSLVGISTNYGYTFGSGTRLTVV.

The chain couples TRBV27 to TRBJ2-1; TRBD2 matches 8 bases. The CDR3 consists of 15 residues. Losses at the gene ends were 2 bases for V and 4 bases for J; bases not matched to a gene: 4. Germline CDR1 reads MNHEY; CDR2 reads SMNVEV (reference sequence). In DNA, the CDR3 is TGTGCCAGCAGTTTAGCCGGGAGGGAGTACAATGAGCAGTTCTTC. Translating it yields CASSLAGREYNEQFF.

This chain uses TRBV6-1 with TRBJ2-7; D is possibly TRBD1 or TRBD2 (5 bases each). The ends were cut back, 0 bases at V and 6 bases at J, with 12 bases in the middle. Germline CDR1 is MNHNS and CDR2 is SASEGT. The CDR3 extends over 14 amino acids. This chain's CDR3 is CASSEALGVSEQYF. The CDR3 nucleotides are TGTGCCAGCAGTGAAGCGCTGGGGGTTAGCGAGCAGTACTTC.

This clonotype has only a few counts. CDR3 region: CASSPAGTGVDTGELFF. The CDR3 DNA follows: TGTGCCAGCAGCCCAGCCGGGACAGGGGTCGACACCGGGGAGCTGTTTTTT. The V gene is TRBV7-8, the J gene TRBJ2-2; 10 positions agree with TRBD1. V trimming: 5 bases; J trimming: 3 bases; junction bases outside the gene matches: 9. The CDR3 length is 17 residues. Germline CDR1 reads SGHVS; CDR2 reads FQNEAQ.

This rearrangement joins TRBV6-1 to TRBJ1-3; TRBD1 matches at 7 bases. The ends lost 6 bases at V and 0 bases at J; junction bases unmatched: 5. Germline CDR1 is MNHNS and CDR2 is SASEGT. This CDR3 has 15 amino acids. CDR3 DNA: TGTGCCAGCAGCCAGAGGGGGCTCTCTGGAAACACCATATATTTT. Residues: CASSQRGLSGNTIYF.

This rearrangement joins TRBV4-1 to TRBJ1-2; D remains unclear. CDR1 is MGHRA, CDR2 YSYEKL, per germline. V was clipped by 0 bases and J by 7 bases, with 3 bases between them. The CDR3 runs 11 residues. The CDR3 nucleotides are TGCGCCAGCAGCCAAGATCGTGGCTACACCTTC. Encoded protein: CASSQDRGYTF.

V gene TRBV2 combines with J gene TRBJ1-1, with D perhaps matching TRBD1 (5 bases). Trimming took off 3 bases at V and 5 bases at J, with 10 bases between the two ends. The CDR3 has 13 amino acids. Germline CDR1 SNHLY, CDR2 FYNNEI. The CDR3 sequence: CASSEGGTTEAFF. DNA for the CDR3: TGTGCCAGCAGTGAGGGGGGGACTACTGAAGCTTTCTTT.

This clonotype was seen only a few times. The V gene is TRBV7-2, the J gene TRBJ2-2, with D maybe TRBD1 (5 bases). Per the germline V gene, CDR1 is SGHTA and CDR2 is FQGNSA. The V end was cut by 1 base, the J end by 4 bases, with 10 bases between. The length of the CDR3 is 15 residues. This chain's CDR3 is CASSLVRQSTGELFF. CDR3 bases: TGTGCCAGCAGCTTAGTTCGACAGAGCACCGGGGAGCTGTTTTTT.

This clonotype was observed once. The chain recombines TRBV20-1 with TRBJ2-5; D gene ambiguous. With 3 bases removed from V and 2 bases from J, the gap between germline ends came to 13 bases. Germline-derived CDR1 and CDR2 are DFQATT and SNEGSKA (reference sequence). CDR3 length: 14 residues. The CDR3 DNA is TGCAGTGCTAGTCCTTGGGCTTCTCAAGAGACCCAGTACTTC. Protein: CSASPWASQETQYF.

This rearrangement joins TRBV2 to TRBJ2-7; TRBD1 agrees at 8 bases. The CDR3 has 13 residues. J gave up 6 bases and V 4 bases, and 5 bases lay outside the gene matches. Germline V lookup: CDR1 SNHLY, CDR2 FYNNEI. Here the CDR3 DNA reads TGTGCCAGCAGTGTGACAGGGGTCGGCGAGCAGTACTTC. As protein: CASSVTGVGEQYF.

This chain uses TRBV12-3 or TRBV12-4 with TRBJ1-1, with D uncertain. This CDR3 region has 12 residues. Trimming removed 6 bases from V and 2 bases from J, with 7 bases in between. CDR3: CASSPINTEAFF. In nucleotides, the CDR3 is TGTGCCAGCAGCCCGATAAACACTGAAGCTTTCTTT.

This clonotype was seen a few times. The V and J genes are TRBV6-2 or TRBV6-3 and TRBJ2-5; TRBD2 matches 11 bases. V shed 3 bases and J 1 base; nucleotides not matched to a gene: 4. The CDR3 extends over 16 amino acids. Germline values: CDR1 MNHEY, CDR2 SVGEGT. The CDR3 region has the DNA TGTGCCAGCAGTTATCGACTAGCGGGGTTCCAAGAGACCCAGTACTTC. This encodes CASSYRLAGFQETQYF.

The chain couples TRBV7-2 to TRBJ2-5; tentatively, D is TRBD1 or TRBD2 (6 bases each). The germline V gene has CDR1 SGHTA and CDR2 FQGNSA. V lost 5 bases, J lost 5 bases, and 15 bases lay in between. This CDR3 spans 14 amino acids. This CDR3 is CASSPIRGVETQYF. The CDR3 DNA is TGTGCCAGCAGCCCGATAAGGGGGGTGGAGACCCAGTACTTC.

The J gene is TRBJ2-1, the V gene TRBV7-9, with D unresolved. V was pared by 5 bases and J by 8 bases, with 16 bases between. This CDR3 has 14 amino acids. The germline V gene encodes CDR1 SEHNR and CDR2 FQNEAQ (reference sequence). CDR3 protein: CASSPLMVLDEQFF. The CDR3 bases are TGTGCCAGCAGCCCCCTCATGGTTTTGGATGAGCAGTTCTTC. Full variable domain (outside the CDR3, taken from reference TRBV7-9 and TRBJ2-1): DTGVSQNPRHKITKRGQNVTFRCDPISEHNRLYWYRQTLGQGPEFLTYFQNEAQLEKSRLLSDRFSAERPKGSFSTLEIQRTEQGDSAMYLCASSPLMVLDEQFFGPGTRLTVL.

This clonotype has more than one count but fewer than ten. V usage is TRBV12-3 or TRBV12-4 and J usage is TRBJ1-1; D possibly corresponds to TRBD1 (6 bases). The CDR3 is 13 amino acids. The V and J ends lost 6 bases and 3 bases respectively, with 11 bases between them. The CDR3 coding sequence is TGTGCCAGCAGCACGGACAGCTACACTGAAGCTTTCTTT. Its translation is CASSTDSYTEAFF.

The chain joins TRBV12-3 or TRBV12-4 to TRBJ1-1, with D unresolved. V was pared by 5 bases and J by 2 bases, with 9 bases between. The CDR3 runs to 13 residues. CDR3 region: CASSPFPNTEAFF. CDR3 nucleotide sequence: TGTGCCAGCAGTCCCTTTCCCAACACTGAAGCTTTCTTT.